These T cell receptor beta chains were read from a single sample in a study of blood T cell repertoires in COVID-19. TCRdb keeps only in-frame clones here, not all; method: immunoSEQ multiplex PCR. The sample has 200,000 to 250,000 clones; 85% to 90% are singletons. Sequenced material: PBMCs or T cells enriched from blood (not recorded which). The receptors were sampled from a woman in her forties or fifties with acute COVID-19. The CDR3 runs from the conserved cysteine through the conserved F or W. Fields, in order: CDR3 DNA, CDR3 protein, V gene, J gene, D gene, clone size. D genes are given only for firm matches. Part of the rows lack a size; the others show once, few, many or a class for expanded clones.

CDR3nt: TGTGCCAGTAGATCCGGGACTAGCGCCTCCTACGAGCAGTACTTC
CDR3aa: CASRSGTSASYEQYF
v_gene: TRBV19
j_gene: TRBJ2-7
d_gene: TRBD2
abundance: -

CDR3nt: TGTGCCAGCAGCCCGACTAGCGGGAGGAAGGCCGGGGAGCTGTTTTTT
CDR3aa: CASSPTSGRKAGELFF
v_gene: TRBV11-3
j_gene: TRBJ2-2
d_gene: TRBD2
abundance: -

CDR3nt: TGTGCCAGCAGCTTCCCCGGGGTCGAGACCCAGTACTTC
CDR3aa: CASSFPGVETQYF
v_gene: TRBV7-9
j_gene: TRBJ2-5
d_gene: -
abundance: -

CDR3nt: TGTGCCAGCAGTCCCCTGGGGGGAACCTACGAGCAGTACTTC
CDR3aa: CASSPLGGTYEQYF
v_gene: TRBV6-6
j_gene: TRBJ2-7
d_gene: -
abundance: -

CDR3nt: TGCAGCGTCGCCGCCGGGACATACAACTATGGCTACACCTTC
CDR3aa: CSVAAGTYNYGYTF
v_gene: TRBV29-1
j_gene: TRBJ1-2
d_gene: -
abundance: -

CDR3nt: TGTGCCAGCAGTCCCGGGCCTAGCGGGAGTAATGAGCAGTTCTTC
CDR3aa: CASSPGPSGSNEQFF
v_gene: TRBV27
j_gene: TRBJ2-1
d_gene: TRBD2
abundance: -

CDR3nt: TGTGCCAGCTCACCACTTTACGGGAGCTCCTACAATGAGCAGTTCTTC
CDR3aa: CASSPLYGSSYNEQFF
v_gene: TRBV18
j_gene: TRBJ2-1
d_gene: -
abundance: -

CDR3nt: TGTGCCAGCAGGCCCAGGTTTGATGAGCAGTTCTTC
CDR3aa: CASRPRFDEQFF
v_gene: TRBV28
j_gene: TRBJ2-1
d_gene: -
abundance: few

CDR3nt: TGCGCCAGCAGCCCTCACGAGTATAGCACAGATACGCAGTATTTT
CDR3aa: CASSPHEYSTDTQYF
v_gene: TRBV4-1
j_gene: TRBJ2-3
d_gene: -
abundance: -

CDR3nt: TGTGCCAGCTCACCACCGAACGGGGGTAACTCACCCCTCCACTTT
CDR3aa: CASSPPNGGNSPLHF
v_gene: TRBV18
j_gene: TRBJ1-6
d_gene: -
abundance: -

CDR3nt: TGTGCCAGCAGTTTCGACAGTTGGGAGGACTACGAGCAGTACTTC
CDR3aa: CASSFDSWEDYEQYF
v_gene: TRBV28
j_gene: TRBJ2-7
d_gene: -
abundance: -

CDR3nt: TGTGCCAGCAGCCACTCCGACAGGGTGAATTCACCCCTCCACTTT
CDR3aa: CASSHSDRVNSPLHF
v_gene: TRBV4-2
j_gene: TRBJ1-6
d_gene: TRBD1
abundance: -

CDR3nt: TGTGCCAGCAGCGCTCAGCGAACAGGACACACTGAAGCTTTCTTT
CDR3aa: CASSAQRTGHTEAFF
v_gene: TRBV7-9
j_gene: TRBJ1-1
d_gene: -
abundance: -

CDR3nt: TGTGCCAGCACCCCTGGTGGAGGAGCCAAAAACATTCAGTACTTC
CDR3aa: CASTPGGGAKNIQYF
v_gene: TRBV28
j_gene: TRBJ2-4
d_gene: -
abundance: -

CDR3nt: TGTGCCAGCACCTCGCGGGACGTAATAGGCACAGATACGCAGTATTTT
CDR3aa: CASTSRDVIGTDTQYF
v_gene: TRBV7-3
j_gene: TRBJ2-3
d_gene: -
abundance: -

CDR3nt: TGTGCCAGCAGCCAACAAGAGACCCAGTACTTC
CDR3aa: CASSQQETQYF
v_gene: TRBV5-4
j_gene: TRBJ2-5
d_gene: -
abundance: once

CDR3nt: TGTGCCAGCAGCCAAGTGGGAGGACTAGCGGGACTTGAGCAGTTCTTC
CDR3aa: CASSQVGGLAGLEQFF
v_gene: TRBV3-1/TRBV3-2
j_gene: TRBJ2-1
d_gene: TRBD2
abundance: few

CDR3nt: TGTGCCTGGAGTAGACTAGCGGGAGTCGCCGAGCAGTTCTTC
CDR3aa: CAWSRLAGVAEQFF
v_gene: TRBV30
j_gene: TRBJ2-1
d_gene: TRBD2
abundance: -

CDR3nt: TGTGCCAGCCGGACTAGCGGGAGGGCCATGGGGGAGCAGTTCTTC
CDR3aa: CASRTSGRAMGEQFF
v_gene: TRBV27
j_gene: TRBJ2-1
d_gene: TRBD2
abundance: -

CDR3nt: TGCAGTGCTCAGGACAGGGAACCCTACTTC
CDR3aa: CSAQDREPYF
v_gene: TRBV20-1
j_gene: TRBJ2-7
d_gene: TRBD1
abundance: once

CDR3nt: TGCGCCAGCAGCTTGGGGCGGCCCCTCTCCTATAATTCACCCCTCCACTTT
CDR3aa: CASSLGRPLSYNSPLHF
v_gene: TRBV5-1
j_gene: TRBJ1-6
d_gene: -
abundance: -

CDR3nt: TGTGCCATCAGCCTAGGGACTGTGGAACGGGAAGCTTTCTTT
CDR3aa: CAISLGTVEREAFF
v_gene: TRBV10-3
j_gene: TRBJ1-1
d_gene: -
abundance: -

CDR3nt: TGTGCCACCAGCAGAGGACTGACGACAGCAACTAATGAAAAACTGTTTTTT
CDR3aa: CATSRGLTTATNEKLFF
v_gene: TRBV15
j_gene: TRBJ1-4
d_gene: -
abundance: -

CDR3nt: TGTGCCAGCAGTCCCCGTGGCCATGGCTACACCTTC
CDR3aa: CASSPRGHGYTF
v_gene: TRBV27
j_gene: TRBJ1-2
d_gene: -
abundance: -

CDR3nt: TGTGCCAGCAGCCCGGGGAGAGGGGAGGGTTACAATGAGCAGTTCTTC
CDR3aa: CASSPGRGEGYNEQFF
v_gene: TRBV11-2
j_gene: TRBJ2-1
d_gene: TRBD2
abundance: -

CDR3nt: TGTGCCAGCTCACCAACAGGGGGCCGAGAGACCCAGTACTTC
CDR3aa: CASSPTGGRETQYF
v_gene: TRBV18
j_gene: TRBJ2-5
d_gene: TRBD1
abundance: -

CDR3nt: TGTGCCTGGACGGGACTAGCGGGAGTTTACCCACGAACAGATACGCAGTATTTT
CDR3aa: CAWTGLAGVYPRTDTQYF
v_gene: TRBV30
j_gene: TRBJ2-3
d_gene: TRBD2
abundance: -

CDR3nt: TGTGCCAGCAGCCAAGGGGGGACTAGCGGTCTTCGGAATGAGCAGTTCTTC
CDR3aa: CASSQGGTSGLRNEQFF
v_gene: TRBV14
j_gene: TRBJ2-1
d_gene: TRBD2
abundance: -

CDR3nt: TGTGCCAGTAGTGCCCTTCGGGACAGAGTAAACTACGAGCAGTACTTC
CDR3aa: CASSALRDRVNYEQYF
v_gene: TRBV19
j_gene: TRBJ2-7
d_gene: TRBD1
abundance: -

CDR3nt: TGTGCCAGCAGCCGGGACAGGCACAATGAGCAGTTCTTC
CDR3aa: CASSRDRHNEQFF
v_gene: TRBV5-6
j_gene: TRBJ2-1
d_gene: TRBD1
abundance: -

CDR3nt: TGTGCCAGCAGCCGAAACAGGGGGCTGAATGAAAAACTGTTTTTT
CDR3aa: CASSRNRGLNEKLFF
v_gene: TRBV6-5
j_gene: TRBJ1-4
d_gene: TRBD1
abundance: -

CDR3nt: TGTGCCAGCAGCTTGGTTGCGGGGGTCAGGGGCTACACCTTC
CDR3aa: CASSLVAGVRGYTF
v_gene: TRBV5-4
j_gene: TRBJ1-2
d_gene: -
abundance: few

CDR3nt: TGTGCCAGCAGCATGTTAGCGGGAGGGAGGAATGAGCAGTTCTTC
CDR3aa: CASSMLAGGRNEQFF
v_gene: TRBV7-9
j_gene: TRBJ2-1
d_gene: TRBD2
abundance: few

CDR3nt: TGTGCCAGCAGCGTAGGCGTAGCGGGCGGGGAGCTGTTTTTT
CDR3aa: CASSVGVAGGELFF
v_gene: TRBV9
j_gene: TRBJ2-2
d_gene: TRBD2
abundance: -

CDR3nt: TGTGCCAGCAGCCAATGGAGGGGGCGCGGGGAAAAACTGTTTTTT
CDR3aa: CASSQWRGRGEKLFF
v_gene: TRBV3-1/TRBV3-2
j_gene: TRBJ1-4
d_gene: TRBD1
abundance: -

CDR3nt: TGTGCCAGCAGCTCTGGACAGGGATGGAATGAGCAGTTCTTC
CDR3aa: CASSSGQGWNEQFF
v_gene: TRBV5-8
j_gene: TRBJ2-1
d_gene: TRBD1
abundance: once

CDR3nt: TGTGCCAGCAGTTTATGGACAGACTTCACCGGGGAGCTGTTTTTT
CDR3aa: CASSLWTDFTGELFF
v_gene: TRBV27
j_gene: TRBJ2-2
d_gene: -
abundance: -

CDR3nt: TGTGCCAGCAGTTACCGGCAGGGAAGCAGCAATCAGCCCCAGCATTTT
CDR3aa: CASSYRQGSSNQPQHF
v_gene: TRBV6-2/TRBV6-3
j_gene: TRBJ1-5
d_gene: -
abundance: few

CDR3nt: TGTGCCAGCAGCCACCCCGGGAAGGCACCCTATGGCTACACCTTC
CDR3aa: CASSHPGKAPYGYTF
v_gene: TRBV6-5
j_gene: TRBJ1-2
d_gene: -
abundance: -

CDR3nt: TGTGCCAGCTCACCTTGGGACAGCCTTTCTAACTATGGCTACACCTTC
CDR3aa: CASSPWDSLSNYGYTF
v_gene: TRBV18
j_gene: TRBJ1-2
d_gene: TRBD1
abundance: once

CDR3nt: TGTGCCAGTAGTTTCAGGGGGCCGACTGAAGCTTTCTTT
CDR3aa: CASSFRGPTEAFF
v_gene: TRBV19
j_gene: TRBJ1-1
d_gene: TRBD1
abundance: -